A selection of T cell receptor beta chains follows, all from one sample in a study of blood T cells in healthy people across ages. TCRdb independently ran MiXCR on the 5' RACE reads; one entry per CDR3 protein. The sample lists some 560,000 distinct CDR3 sequences, roughly a quarter seen once, with 3.6% in the top ten. These data also featured in a second study, about T cells of mothers and their children.

The sequenced sample was blood. These TCRs come from a boy under 10 years old in good health. Each CDR3 is given with its conserved first and last residue. Each record gives: V gene, J gene, clone size, CDR3 protein. Clone size, where shown, is once, few, many, or a class for clones that have expanded.

v_call: TRBV29-1
j_call: TRBJ2-2
clone_size: NA
cdr3_aa: CSVEPVNTGELFF

v_call: TRBV20-1
j_call: TRBJ2-2
clone_size: NA
cdr3_aa: CSARARENTGELFF

v_call: TRBV29-1
j_call: TRBJ1-2
clone_size: NA
cdr3_aa: CSVPVPGQPATANYGYTF

v_call: TRBV9
j_call: TRBJ2-7
clone_size: few
cdr3_aa: CASSVATGSYEQYF

v_call: TRBV4-1
j_call: TRBJ2-5
clone_size: few
cdr3_aa: CASSQDIGGETQYF

v_call: TRBV29-1
j_call: TRBJ2-2
clone_size: few
cdr3_aa: CSGLGVGSGELFF

v_call: TRBV7-2
j_call: TRBJ1-4
clone_size: NA
cdr3_aa: CASGRGTNEKLFF

v_call: TRBV25-1
j_call: TRBJ2-6
clone_size: NA
cdr3_aa: CASSESGTGANVLTF

v_call: TRBV5-5
j_call: TRBJ1-6
clone_size: few
cdr3_aa: CASSQGTGSYNSPLHF

v_call: TRBV25-1
j_call: NA
clone_size: NA
cdr3_aa: CASTPGTGDYNGQFF

v_call: TRBV5-1
j_call: TRBJ1-4
clone_size: NA
cdr3_aa: CASSSGLATNEKLFF

v_call: TRBV7-2
j_call: TRBJ2-5
clone_size: few
cdr3_aa: CASSLDSDRQYF

v_call: TRBV29-1
j_call: TRBJ2-3
clone_size: many
cdr3_aa: CSGDQAGSGADTQYF

v_call: TRBV29-1
j_call: TRBJ1-2
clone_size: few
cdr3_aa: CSVAGEGYTF

v_call: TRBV7-9
j_call: TRBJ2-7
clone_size: NA
cdr3_aa: CASSARLGYEQYF

v_call: TRBV20-1
j_call: NA
clone_size: few
cdr3_aa: CSANPVDHEQFF

v_call: TRBV27
j_call: TRBJ2-1
clone_size: few
cdr3_aa: CASPESSGRTDNEQFF

v_call: TRBV29-1
j_call: TRBJ2-1
clone_size: NA
cdr3_aa: CSGDSSYNEQFF

v_call: TRBV3-1
j_call: TRBJ2-4
clone_size: few
cdr3_aa: CASSHSGWTKNIQYF

v_call: TRBV15
j_call: TRBJ2-1
clone_size: few
cdr3_aa: CATSRDPLAGNEQFF

v_call: TRBV20-1
j_call: TRBJ2-5
clone_size: NA
cdr3_aa: CSAHGSIAGGPPETQYF

v_call: TRBV29-1
j_call: TRBJ1-1
clone_size: NA
cdr3_aa: CSVHSGADTEAFF

v_call: TRBV29-1
j_call: TRBJ2-7
clone_size: NA
cdr3_aa: CSVTRDSSFYEQYF

v_call: TRBV7-9
j_call: TRBJ2-4
clone_size: few
cdr3_aa: CASSLPPGLAPRRDIQYF

v_call: TRBV27
j_call: TRBJ1-2
clone_size: NA
cdr3_aa: CASSSLKGIEGYTF

v_call: TRBV10-3
j_call: TRBJ2-5
clone_size: few
cdr3_aa: CAISEQGIGETQYF

v_call: TRBV27
j_call: TRBJ1-5
clone_size: NA
cdr3_aa: CASSLRQHSNQPQHF

v_call: TRBV2
j_call: TRBJ2-4
clone_size: NA
cdr3_aa: CASSEDVIQYF

v_call: TRBV7-2
j_call: TRBJ2-5
clone_size: NA
cdr3_aa: CASSLATGGWETQYF

v_call: TRBV6-5
j_call: TRBJ1-6
clone_size: few
cdr3_aa: CASSYSGQGRSPLHF

v_call: TRBV5-1
j_call: TRBJ2-5
clone_size: NA
cdr3_aa: CASSFGGTHETQYF

v_call: TRBV20-1
j_call: TRBJ2-2
clone_size: NA
cdr3_aa: CSARIGTGELFF

v_call: TRBV24-1
j_call: TRBJ2-5
clone_size: few
cdr3_aa: CATSDLQVWSGVKTQYF

v_call: TRBV6-6
j_call: TRBJ2-2
clone_size: NA
cdr3_aa: CASMYPSGELFF

v_call: TRBV3-1
j_call: TRBJ1-3
clone_size: few
cdr3_aa: CASSHKGRGTGNAIYF

v_call: TRBV5-1
j_call: TRBJ2-5
clone_size: few
cdr3_aa: CASSLNQREGQETQYF

v_call: TRBV5-5
j_call: TRBJ2-6
clone_size: few
cdr3_aa: CASSPGPGAGANVLTF

v_call: TRBV24-1
j_call: TRBJ2-7
clone_size: few
cdr3_aa: CATSWTSGLYEQYF

v_call: TRBV30
j_call: TRBJ2-6
clone_size: few
cdr3_aa: CAWSQGSGANVLTF

v_call: TRBV29-1
j_call: TRBJ2-7
clone_size: few
cdr3_aa: CSVDTSGPYEQYF

v_call: TRBV18
j_call: TRBJ1-1
clone_size: few
cdr3_aa: CASSPGPQGPEAFF

v_call: TRBV7-2
j_call: TRBJ2-3
clone_size: few
cdr3_aa: CASSHIAGAPDTQYF

v_call: TRBV12-3/TRBV12-4
j_call: TRBJ1-1
clone_size: few
cdr3_aa: CASSQRSTEAFF

v_call: TRBV15
j_call: TRBJ2-1
clone_size: few
cdr3_aa: CATSRHATFFYNEQFF

v_call: TRBV20-1
j_call: NA
clone_size: few
cdr3_aa: CSAQRPGNYEQYF

v_call: TRBV6-2/TRBV6-3
j_call: TRBJ2-3
clone_size: few
cdr3_aa: CASSYQGTNTQYF

v_call: TRBV29-1
j_call: TRBJ1-2
clone_size: few
cdr3_aa: CSVEAGPTNYGYTF

v_call: TRBV7-9
j_call: TRBJ2-4
clone_size: many
cdr3_aa: CASSLQGAKNIQYF

v_call: TRBV7-8
j_call: TRBJ1-4
clone_size: NA
cdr3_aa: CASSLGRGSTNEKLFF

v_call: TRBV2
j_call: TRBJ2-6
clone_size: few
cdr3_aa: CASSELRSGANVLTF

v_call: TRBV9
j_call: TRBJ1-3
clone_size: NA
cdr3_aa: CASSVEGGNTIYF

v_call: TRBV7-9
j_call: TRBJ1-3
clone_size: NA
cdr3_aa: CASSLDVSRSGNTIYF

v_call: TRBV4-3
j_call: TRBJ1-5
clone_size: NA
cdr3_aa: CASSQDTGVSNQPQHF

v_call: TRBV9
j_call: TRBJ2-7
clone_size: NA
cdr3_aa: CASSVTSGGSYEQYF

v_call: TRBV11-2
j_call: TRBJ2-1
clone_size: many
cdr3_aa: CASSKWTGSYNEQFF

v_call: TRBV29-1
j_call: TRBJ1-2
clone_size: NA
cdr3_aa: CSVGQGTNYGYTF

v_call: TRBV12-3/TRBV12-4
j_call: TRBJ2-1
clone_size: NA
cdr3_aa: CASSSGLGEQFF